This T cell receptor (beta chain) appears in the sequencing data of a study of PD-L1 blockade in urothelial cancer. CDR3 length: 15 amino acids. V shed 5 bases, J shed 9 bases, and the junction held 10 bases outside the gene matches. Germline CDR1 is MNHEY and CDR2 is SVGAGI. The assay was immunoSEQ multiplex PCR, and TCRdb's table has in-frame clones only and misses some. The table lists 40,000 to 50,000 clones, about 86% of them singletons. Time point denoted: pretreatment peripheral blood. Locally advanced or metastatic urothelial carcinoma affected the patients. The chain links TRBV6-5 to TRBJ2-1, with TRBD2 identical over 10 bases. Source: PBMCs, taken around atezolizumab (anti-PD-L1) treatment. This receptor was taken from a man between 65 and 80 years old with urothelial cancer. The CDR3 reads CASSPLAGGGGEQFF. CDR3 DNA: TGTGCCAGCAGTCCCTTAGCGGGGGGCGGGGGTGAGCAGTTCTTC.